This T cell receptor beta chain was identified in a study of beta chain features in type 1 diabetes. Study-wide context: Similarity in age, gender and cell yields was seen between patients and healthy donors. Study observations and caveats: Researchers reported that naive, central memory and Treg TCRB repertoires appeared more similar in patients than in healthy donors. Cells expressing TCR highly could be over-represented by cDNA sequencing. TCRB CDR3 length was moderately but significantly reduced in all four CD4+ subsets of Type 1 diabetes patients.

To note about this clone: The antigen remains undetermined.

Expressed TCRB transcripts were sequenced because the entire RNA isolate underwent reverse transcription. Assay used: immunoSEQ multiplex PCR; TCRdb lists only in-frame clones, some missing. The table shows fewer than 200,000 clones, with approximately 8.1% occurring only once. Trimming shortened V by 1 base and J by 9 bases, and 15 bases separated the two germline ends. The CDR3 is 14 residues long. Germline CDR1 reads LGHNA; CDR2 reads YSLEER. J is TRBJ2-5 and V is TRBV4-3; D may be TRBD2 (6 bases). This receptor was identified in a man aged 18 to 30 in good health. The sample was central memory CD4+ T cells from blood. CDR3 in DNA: TGCGCCAGCAGCCAAGGGAGGGGCCCAGGGCCCCAGTACTTC. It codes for CASSQGRGPGPQYF.